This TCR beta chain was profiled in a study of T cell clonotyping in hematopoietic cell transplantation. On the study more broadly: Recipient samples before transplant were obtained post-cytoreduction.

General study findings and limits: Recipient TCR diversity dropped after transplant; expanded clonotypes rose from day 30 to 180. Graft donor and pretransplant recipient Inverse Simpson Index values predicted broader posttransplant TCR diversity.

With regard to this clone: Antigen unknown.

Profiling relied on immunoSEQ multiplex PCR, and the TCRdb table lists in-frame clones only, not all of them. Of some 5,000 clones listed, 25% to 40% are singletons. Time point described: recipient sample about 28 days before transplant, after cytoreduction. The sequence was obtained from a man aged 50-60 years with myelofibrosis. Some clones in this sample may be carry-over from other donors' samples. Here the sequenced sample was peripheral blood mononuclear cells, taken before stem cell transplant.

CDR3 loop: CSATQGYGYTF. The CDR3 region has the DNA TGCAGTGCTACACAGGGATATGGCTACACCTTC. This chain joins TRBV20-1 and TRBJ1-2, with D perhaps matching TRBD1 (6 bases). The length of the CDR3 is 11 residues. Germline loops: CDR1 DFQATT, CDR2 SNEGSKA (reference sequence). The V end was cut by 4 bases, the J end by 5 bases, with 8 bases between.